This T cell receptor beta chain emerged from a study of cytomegalovirus exposure and HLA in healthy donors (dated by TCRdb to about 2017). For the wider study: An earlier analysis of roughly 630 of the donors reported 250 to 350 Gb of sequence data and around 110 million unique TCR beta sequences from some 180 million T cells. About 280 gigabases of sequencing data and around 80 million unique TCR sequences made up an early release that covered nearly 650 HLA-typed donors. Among the approximately 400 genotyped donors, approximately 82% belonged to the genetic ancestry cluster associated with self-reported Caucasian donors. The study aimed to test whether signatures of past pathogen exposure could be identified by cataloging public T cell receptors. The T cell repertoires of some 670 subjects were profiled by immunosequencing and related to cytomegalovirus serostatus. Besides the first cohort of 550 to 750 subjects, a separate validation cohort made up of roughly 130 different subjects was used. High-throughput TCR immunosequencing, statistical association of individual TCRs with disease status, and machine learning were combined to predict cytomegalovirus infection status. A later analysis re-examined previously published TCR beta repertoires from more than 650 donors and added high-resolution HLA genotyping to investigate patterns of TCR occurrence. In the later analysis, no new phenotypic data were used to find candidate immune exposures; instead, reliance was placed on TCR beta sequences and their occurrence across donors. To decide whether each TCR beta V gene segment behaved as functional or pseudogenic, an earlier analysis of over 500 of the donors relied on high-throughput TCR beta sequencing. Donor age, sex, ethnicity and CMV serostatus were compiled alongside the repertoire data. A later genetic analysis took genome-wide SNP genotypes for about three fifths of the 666 donors and used that subset as a discovery cohort. All discovery cohort repertoires had been generated using a single sequencing platform. HLA typing included class I and class II loci at four-digit resolution. The number of donors typed differed by locus, with roughly 620-630 for A, B, C, DRB1 and DQB1, 522 for DQA1, 600 to 610 for DPA1, and 400 to 490 for DPB1. Because of strong linkage in the cohort, a handful of DR-DQ haplotypes were treated as single units for association and clustering. On average, around 230,000 unique TCR beta nucleotide sequences were sequenced per donor among several hundred genotyped donors of the cohort, with roughly 18% of those sequences being non-productive. The full study reports these points: When HLA alleles, especially DR and DQ, strongly co-occurred, attributing TCR associations to individual alleles was difficult. Because some donors lacked HLA typing at each locus, the association tests relied only on the typed subset. Roughly uniform sequencing depth across donors was assumed in presence/absence analyses, although this assumption may not hold. Some IMGT-functional V segments, including TRBV6-2 and TRBV6-3, could not be told apart with the 87-base-pair reads, so those segments were excluded. The study listed 150 to 200 TCR beta chains as associated with cytomegalovirus. In both the original and validation cohorts, the classifier was reported to diagnose cytomegalovirus status with high specificity and sensitivity. For the cohort, immune exposure information was limited to CMV serostatus. Only TCR beta chains were sequenced in this cohort, and the absence of alpha or paired-chain data limited detectable features. Correlated functional status among segregating V segments might reflect linkage disequilibrium, but an unknown experimental factor could not be ruled out. In a later genetic analysis, fewer N-insertions in productive TCRs were reported among donors in an Asian-associated ancestry cluster than the roughly 710-donor mean. According to a later analysis, TCR association rates differed among HLA loci, with DRB1 alleles showing the most associated TCRs and HLA-C alleles showing the fewest. The sequencing pipeline was judged likely to have produced a cluster of highly shared sequence variants as a technical artifact. Because counts were too low, roughly 18 rarely observed V segments, including chromosome 9 orphons, were left out of the earlier analysis of several hundred of the donors. A later analysis reported that several top co-occurrence clusters appeared linked to parvovirus B19, influenza, CMV and Epstein-Barr virus. In a later analysis, HLA-associated TCR beta chains were found to be more clonally expanded and to have lower generation probabilities than equally common non-associated chains. Specific HLA alleles were associated with 15,000 to 20,000 TCR beta sequences at a false discovery rate of 0.05 in a later analysis. In a later genetic analysis, a missense DCLRE1C variant was associated with V-gene and J-gene trimming of TCR beta chains, and the association was replicated in an independent cohort. It was suggested by the authors that the approach could potentially be generalized to other disease states and immunological phenotypes. According to a later analysis, most CMV-associated TCR beta chains appeared to be HLA-restricted, and the HLA associations seemed to be driven largely by CMV exposure. In vitro tests confirmed that a few of the cytomegalovirus-associated TCR beta chains recognize cytomegalovirus antigens. A further reported finding was that TCR beta sequences accurately predicted the HLA-A and HLA-B alleles for most subjects in the first cohort. In an earlier analysis of around 600 of the donors, most TCR beta V segments were observed in productive rearrangements about 90% or about 30% of the time, broadly matching IMGT annotations. Across donors, most TCR sequences were observed very rarely, whereas some public TCRs were present in many individuals.

The cohort comprised some 700 healthy bone marrow donors. At the time of sampling, every cohort member was nominally healthy, though immune exposures that went unrecorded were likely present. The donor was CMV seropositive and belonged to the group of 250 to 300 seropositive cohort members. Every donor gave a peripheral blood sample, and the peripheral blood mononuclear cells from that sample were used for TCR beta sequencing. Genomic DNA extraction from the blood cell samples was performed with the Qiagen DNeasy Blood Extraction Kit. In regard to this clone: Its antigen remains unidentified. No base-level quality is on record; no much larger clone is a single base apart.

From cysteine to phenylalanine, the CDR3 is 17 amino acids long. The entry retains the CDR3 DNA only, 51 bases that are in frame from base 1. V and J are trimmed by 0 bases and 4 bases, and the gene matches miss 9 bases of the junction. The germline V gene yields SGHAT for CDR1 and FQNNGV for CDR2. The library was produced with the immunoSEQ multiplex PCR assay. The multiplex PCR relied on a mix of 60 forward primers for TCR Vbeta segments and 13 reverse primers for TCR Jbeta segments. Amplification of the CDR3 region of rearranged TCR beta genes was performed with a multiplex PCR assay on genomic DNA. On the Illumina HiSeq System, the amplified TCR beta libraries were sequenced as 87-base-pair reads. The original methods were these. Across the 670 or so repertoires, a later analysis counted roughly 77 million unique TCR beta chains, approximately 12 million of which were shared by at least two donors. Raw reads were error-corrected and collapsed into unique sequences by a nearest-neighbor algorithm in which closely related sequences were merged to remove PCR and sequencing errors. CDR3 sequences were aligned to IMGT reference sequences to assign V, D and J gene segments. Each retained sequence needed at least a six-nucleotide match to both a V gene segment and a J gene segment. A rearrangement was called productive if the CDR3 had no stop codons and remained in frame with V and J, and every other rearrangement was called non-productive. Following IMGT convention, CDR3 was defined as the stretch from the second conserved V-encoded cysteine up to the conserved J-encoded phenylalanine. Sequences without an unambiguous match to a single V gene segment were excluded from the earlier analysis of approximately 560 of the donors. In an earlier analysis of around 600 of the donors, V segments were called functional above 56.7% productive rearrangements and were called segregating when the between-donor standard deviation exceeded 5%. A statistical classification framework was developed to diagnose cytomegalovirus status using the catalog of TCR beta chain sequences. A later analysis assigned V and J genes by comparing TCR nucleotide sequences with IMGT/GENE-DB human TR gene sequences. The TCRdist pipeline was used in a later analysis to assign CDR3 sequences and most-parsimonious VDJ recombination scenarios. In a later analysis, each TCR beta chain was defined by its CDR3 amino acid sequence together with its V-gene family, and reads without a unique V-gene family were excluded. As a way to deal with suspected cross-contamination and a sequencing artifact, a later analysis dropped 450 to 600 nucleotide sequences that were highly shared and had low generation probability. In a later analysis, a clonal expansion index was calculated for each public chain from normalized within-repertoire ranks of inferred template counts. In a later analysis, generation probabilities were computed using a VDJ recombination model fitted to out-of-frame rearrangements, and the results were checked against IGoR. A later analysis scored TCR-TCR, TCR-HLA and TCR-CMV co-occurrence with hypergeometric tests, applying a repertoire-size bias correction to TCR pairs. In a later analysis, false discovery rates were estimated by permuting HLA or CMV assignments 20 times. In a later analysis, co-occurring TCRs were grouped using DBSCAN, with TCRdist sequence similarity added in when clustering inside HLA-allele-positive subsets. Repertoires with fewer than 30,000 or more than 120,000 public chains were left out of co-occurrence clustering, as were five repertoires with anomalous nucleotide sharing. TCRdb took over this immuneACCESS table, retaining in-frame rearrangements with V and J assigned. Such tables are incomplete; in checked studies, under half of the missing clones stem from an unresolved V gene, and the remainder is unexplained. V and J calls plus clone size are reproduced from that table; the DNA served to infer D and trimming. Here the sample has 200,000 to 300,000 clones; roughly 82% occur a single time. The ten biggest clones cover approximately 5.3% of the sample.

The clonotype comes from a woman in her thirties or forties in good health and CMV-seropositive. The chain couples TRBV11-2 to TRBJ2-3; 8 middle bases align to TRBD2. Sequenced material: PBMCs. CDR3 region: CASSLDGRGGPSDTQYF. The nucleotide sequence reads TGTGCCAGCAGCTTAGATGGTCGGGGGGGGCCATCAGATACGCAGTATTTT.